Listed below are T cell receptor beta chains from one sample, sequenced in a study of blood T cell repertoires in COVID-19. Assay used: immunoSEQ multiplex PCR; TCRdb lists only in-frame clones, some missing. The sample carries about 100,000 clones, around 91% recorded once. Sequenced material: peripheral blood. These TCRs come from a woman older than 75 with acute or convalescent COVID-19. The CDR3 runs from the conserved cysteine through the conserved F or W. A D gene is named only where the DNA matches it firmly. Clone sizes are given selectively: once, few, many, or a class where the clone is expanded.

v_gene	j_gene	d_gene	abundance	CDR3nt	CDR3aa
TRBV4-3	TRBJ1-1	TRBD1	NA	TGCGCCAGCAGCCCCGGGGACAGGAGGGACACTGAAGCTTTCTTT	CASSPGDRRDTEAFF
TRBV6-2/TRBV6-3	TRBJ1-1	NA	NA	TGTGCCAGCAGTTACTCTTTGGGGCCCGGCACCACTGAAGCTTTCTTT	CASSYSLGPGTTEAFF
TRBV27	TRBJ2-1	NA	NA	TGTGCCAGCAGCAACAGACCGGACACCTACAATGAGCAGTTCTTC	CASSNRPDTYNEQFF
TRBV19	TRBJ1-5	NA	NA	TGTGCCAGTACCCGCCGGGGGGATCAGCCCCAGCATTTT	CASTRRGDQPQHF
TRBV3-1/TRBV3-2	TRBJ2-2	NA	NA	TGTGCCAGCAGCCCCAAAAGGTGGGGGGACACCGGGGAGCTGTTTTTT	CASSPKRWGDTGELFF
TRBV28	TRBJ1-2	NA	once	TGTGCCAGCAGTCCGAGACTGGACTATGGCTACACCTTC	CASSPRLDYGYTF
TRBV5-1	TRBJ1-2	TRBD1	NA	TGCGCCAGCAGCTTGGCAGGGGGAGGCTATGGCTACACCTTC	CASSLAGGGYGYTF
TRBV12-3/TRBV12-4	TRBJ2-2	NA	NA	TGTGCCAGCAGTCAAGGGGGATCCGGGGAGCTGTTTTTT	CASSQGGSGELFF
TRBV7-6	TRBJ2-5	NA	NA	TGTGCCAGCAGCCCCAGGCTGGGGCTGATGGAGACCCAGTACTTC	CASSPRLGLMETQYF
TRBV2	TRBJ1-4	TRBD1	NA	TGTGCCAGCAGCTCGACAGGGGCCTCTAATGAAAAACTGTTTTTT	CASSSTGASNEKLFF
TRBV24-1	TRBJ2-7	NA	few	TGTGCCACCAGTGAGCAAATGAGGAGGGGCCCTTCCTACGAGCAGTACTTC	CATSEQMRRGPSYEQYF
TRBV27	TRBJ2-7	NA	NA	TGTGCCAGCAGACCTGTAGGGGCCTACGAGCAGTACTTC	CASRPVGAYEQYF
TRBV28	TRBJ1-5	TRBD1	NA	TGTGCCAGCAGACTAGACAGGGGGTCGAATCAGCCCCAGCATTTT	CASRLDRGSNQPQHF
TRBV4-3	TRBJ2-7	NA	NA	TGCGCCAGCAGCCTTGGCCGGGCCTACGAGCAGTACTTC	CASSLGRAYEQYF
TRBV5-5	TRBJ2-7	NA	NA	TGTGCCAGCAGCAAACTACAGGCCACCTACGAGCAGTACTTC	CASSKLQATYEQYF
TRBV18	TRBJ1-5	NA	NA	TGTGCCAGCTCACCAATGAACAGAAATCCCAATCAGCCCCAGCATTTT	CASSPMNRNPNQPQHF
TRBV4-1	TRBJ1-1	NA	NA	TGCGCCAGCAGCCAAGCTATATTCACCATGAACACTGAAGCTTTCTTT	CASSQAIFTMNTEAFF
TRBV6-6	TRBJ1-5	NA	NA	TGTGCCAGCAGTTACGTGGCAGGCAATCAGCCCCAGCATTTT	CASSYVAGNQPQHF
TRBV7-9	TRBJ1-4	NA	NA	TGTGCCAGCAGCACCGGACAGACAGGAGATGAAAAACTGTTTTTT	CASSTGQTGDEKLFF
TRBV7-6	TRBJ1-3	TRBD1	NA	TGTGCCAGCAGCTCCGGACAGGGCTTGGGAAACACCATATATTTT	CASSSGQGLGNTIYF
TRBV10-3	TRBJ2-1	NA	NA	TGTGCCATCAGTGAGTCTACAGGTAGAGGCTCCTACAATGAGCAGTTCTTC	CAISESTGRGSYNEQFF
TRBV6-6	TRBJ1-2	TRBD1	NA	TGTGCCAGCAGTCCTCAGGGGGCGGTCGGCTACACCTTC	CASSPQGAVGYTF
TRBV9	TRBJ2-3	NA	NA	TGTGCCAGCAGCGTAGAACTAGTGAGCACAGATACGCAGTATTTT	CASSVELVSTDTQYF
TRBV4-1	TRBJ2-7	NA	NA	TGCGCCAGCAGCCAAGAGACCAGGGGCCCCTACGAGCAGTACTTC	CASSQETRGPYEQYF
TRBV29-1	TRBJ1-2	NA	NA	TGCAGCGTTGAAGACCCCTTGGGGGGGTGGTATGGCTACGCCTTC	CSVEDPLGGWYGYAF
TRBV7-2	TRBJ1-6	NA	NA	TGTGCCAGCAGCTTAGGTTTAAGCACAGCAAATAATTCACCCCTCCACTTT	CASSLGLSTANNSPLHF
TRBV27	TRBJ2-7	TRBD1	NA	TGTGCCAGCAGTGTCCGGGACAGGGACCCCTACGAGCAGTACTTC	CASSVRDRDPYEQYF
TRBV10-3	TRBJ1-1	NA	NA	TGTGCCATCAGTGGCGGCCTGAACACTGAAGCTTTCTTT	CAISGGLNTEAFF
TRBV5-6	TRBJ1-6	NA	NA	TGTGCCAGCAGCGCGGGGAGGGGGGGATATTCACCCCTCCACTTT	CASSAGRGGYSPLHF
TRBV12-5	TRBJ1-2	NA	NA	TGTGCTAGTGGTGACCCGGACAGTAATAGGGGGGGCTACACCTTC	CASGDPDSNRGGYTF
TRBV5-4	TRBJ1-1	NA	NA	TGTGCCAGCAGCTTGGACCAGGTGAACACTGAAGCTTTCTTT	CASSLDQVNTEAFF
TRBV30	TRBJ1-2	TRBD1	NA	TGTGCCTGGAGTCCAAGGGACAGGGCCTCTCCCACCTTC	CAWSPRDRASPTF
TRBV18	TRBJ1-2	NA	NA	TGTGCCAGCTCACCACGGGGGGTAGCGTATGGCTACACCTTC	CASSPRGVAYGYTF
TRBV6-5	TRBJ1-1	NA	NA	TGTGCCAGCAGTTACTCGGCGGGATTGAACACTGAAGCTTTCTTT	CASSYSAGLNTEAFF
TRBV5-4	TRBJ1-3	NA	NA	TGTGCCAGCAGCGCGGGGGCGAACTCTGGAAACACCATATATTTT	CASSAGANSGNTIYF
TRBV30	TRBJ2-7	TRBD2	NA	TGTGCCTGGAGTGAGGGAGGGACCTCCTACGAGCAGTACTTC	CAWSEGGTSYEQYF
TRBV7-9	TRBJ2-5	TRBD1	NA	TGTGCCAGCAGCCCCCGGACAGGTCAAGAGACCCAGTACTTC	CASSPRTGQETQYF
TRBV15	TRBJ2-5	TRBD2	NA	TGTGCCACCAGCAGAGTTCCTAGCGGAAAACGACAAGAGACCCAGTACTTC	CATSRVPSGKRQETQYF
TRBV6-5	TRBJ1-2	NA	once	TGTGCCAGCGCCCGTGCGGGGGAGTCCTACTATGGCTACACCTTC	CASARAGESYYGYTF
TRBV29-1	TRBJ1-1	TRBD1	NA	TGCAGCGGAACTACAGGGGCTGAAGCTTTCTTT	CSGTTGAEAFF
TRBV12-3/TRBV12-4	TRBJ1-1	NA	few	TGTGCCAGCAGCAGGGAGGGGGACACTGAAGCTTTCTTT	CASSREGDTEAFF
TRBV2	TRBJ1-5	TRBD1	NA	TGTGCCAGCAGTTTTGACAGGGTGCAGCCCCAGCATTTT	CASSFDRVQPQHF
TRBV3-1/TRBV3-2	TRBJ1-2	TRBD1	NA	TGTGCCAGCAGCCAAGATCGGACAGGGGGCTGTGGCTACACCTTC	CASSQDRTGGCGYTF
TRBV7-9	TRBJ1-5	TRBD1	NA	TGTGCCAGCAGCCCCGGGACAGGGGACCCCAATCAGCCCCAGCATTTT	CASSPGTGDPNQPQHF
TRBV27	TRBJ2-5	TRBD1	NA	TGTGCCAGCAGAAGACAGGGGGCCCAAGAGACCCAGTACTTC	CASRRQGAQETQYF
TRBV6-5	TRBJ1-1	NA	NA	TGTGCCAGCACCCAGGGGAGTTACACTGAAGCTTTCTTT	CASTQGSYTEAFF
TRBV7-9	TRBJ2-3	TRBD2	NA	TGTGCCAGCAGCTCCCGGACTAGCGGGTCTTCCACAGATACGCAGTATTTT	CASSSRTSGSSTDTQYF
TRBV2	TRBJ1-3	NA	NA	TGTGCCAGCAGTGATTTGGGGGGTATTGGTGGAAACACCATATATTTT	CASSDLGGIGGNTIYF
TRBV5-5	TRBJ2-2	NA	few	TGTGCCAGCAGCTCCATGGGGCAGGATAGGAACACCGGGGAGCTGTTTTTT	CASSSMGQDRNTGELFF
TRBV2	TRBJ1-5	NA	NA	TGTGCCAGCAGTGCCTCGGGGGATCGCAATCAGCCCCAGCATTTT	CASSASGDRNQPQHF
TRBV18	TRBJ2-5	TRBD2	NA	TGTGCCAGCTCCCCTCGGGGAGGGCCAGAGACCCAGTACTTC	CASSPRGGPETQYF
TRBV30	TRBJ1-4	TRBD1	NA	TGTGCCTGGAGTCAACAGGGGCGAACAACTAATGAAAAACTGTTTTTT	CAWSQQGRTTNEKLFF
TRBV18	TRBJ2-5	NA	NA	TGTGCCAGCTCACGGCCGGGGTTTCAAGAGACCCAGTACTTC	CASSRPGFQETQYF
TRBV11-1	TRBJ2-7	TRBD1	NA	TGTGCCAGCAGCTTAGCCGGGACAGGGCCCTACGAGCAGTACTTC	CASSLAGTGPYEQYF
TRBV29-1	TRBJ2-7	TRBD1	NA	TGCAGCGTGGGCTCAGGGACAGGTGACCGCTACGAGCAGTACTTC	CSVGSGTGDRYEQYF